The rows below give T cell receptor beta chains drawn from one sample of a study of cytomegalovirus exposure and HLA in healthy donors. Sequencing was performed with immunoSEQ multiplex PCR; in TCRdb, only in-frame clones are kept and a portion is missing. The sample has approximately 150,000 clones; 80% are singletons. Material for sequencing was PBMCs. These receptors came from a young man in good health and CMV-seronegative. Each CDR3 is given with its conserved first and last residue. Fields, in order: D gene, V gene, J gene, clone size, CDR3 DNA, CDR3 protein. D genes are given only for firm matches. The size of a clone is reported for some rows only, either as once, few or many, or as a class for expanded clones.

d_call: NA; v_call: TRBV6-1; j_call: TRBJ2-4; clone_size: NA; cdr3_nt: TGTGCCAGCAGGGAAAGCGGGACAGGTACAGACATTCAGTACTTC; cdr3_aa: CASRESGTGTDIQYF
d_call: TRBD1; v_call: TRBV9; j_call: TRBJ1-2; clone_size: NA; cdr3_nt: TGTGCCAGCAGCTCCTGGACAGGGAACTATGGCTACACCTTC; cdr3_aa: CASSSWTGNYGYTF
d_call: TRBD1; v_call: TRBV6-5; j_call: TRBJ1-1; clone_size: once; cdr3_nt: TGTGCCAGCAGTCGGGGTCGGGACAGGGTAGGTGAAGCTTTCTTT; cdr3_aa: CASSRGRDRVGEAFF
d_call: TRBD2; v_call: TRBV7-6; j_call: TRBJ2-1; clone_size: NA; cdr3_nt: TGTGCCAGCAGCTCATCCGGGGGGAGCTCCTACAATGAGCAGTTCTTC; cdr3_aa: CASSSSGGSSYNEQFF
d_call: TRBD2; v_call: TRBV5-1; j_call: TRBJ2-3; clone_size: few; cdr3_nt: TGCGCCAGCAGCTTGGAAGGCGGGGGGACAGATACGCAGTATTTT; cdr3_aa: CASSLEGGGTDTQYF
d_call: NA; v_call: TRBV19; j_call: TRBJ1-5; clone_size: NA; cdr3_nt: TGTGCCAGCGGGCAGCAACAGGGAGCTGGCAATCAGCCCCAGCATTTT; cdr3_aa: CASGQQQGAGNQPQHF
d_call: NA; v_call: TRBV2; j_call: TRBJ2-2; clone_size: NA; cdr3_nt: TGTGCCACCGGACTTACCGCGAACACCGGGGAGCTGTTTTTT; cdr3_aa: CATGLTANTGELFF
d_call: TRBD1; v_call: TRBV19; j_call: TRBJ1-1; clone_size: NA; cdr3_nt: TGTGCCAGTAGTGCCACAGGGGGAAGAACTGAAGCTTTCTTT; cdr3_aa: CASSATGGRTEAFF
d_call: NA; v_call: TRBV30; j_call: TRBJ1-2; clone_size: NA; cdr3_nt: TGTGCCTGGAGTGTCGGCACTGGGGGCGACTATGGCTACACCTTC; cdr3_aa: CAWSVGTGGDYGYTF
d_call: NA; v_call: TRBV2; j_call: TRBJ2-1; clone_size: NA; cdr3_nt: TGTGCCAGCAGGGGAGAAGGGGGTCCGAGGCAGTTCTTC; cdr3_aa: CASRGEGGPRQFF
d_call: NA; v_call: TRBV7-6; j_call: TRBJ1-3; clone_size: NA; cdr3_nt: TGTGCCAGCAGCTTAGGGACAGCCTCTGGAAACACCATATATTTT; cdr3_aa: CASSLGTASGNTIYF
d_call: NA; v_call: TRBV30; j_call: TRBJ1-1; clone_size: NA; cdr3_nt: TGTGCCTGGAGAAATTATTGGGTATCCGACAGTAAGACTGAAGCTTTCTTT; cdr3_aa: CAWRNYWVSDSKTEAFF
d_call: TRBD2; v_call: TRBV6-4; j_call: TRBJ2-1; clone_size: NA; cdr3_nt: TGTGCCAGCAGTGACTCCTCGCGGGGGGGCTCCTACAATGAGCAGTTCTTC; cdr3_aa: CASSDSSRGGSYNEQFF
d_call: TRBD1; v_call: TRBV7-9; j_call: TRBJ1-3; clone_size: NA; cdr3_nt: TGTGCCAGCAGCCCCCTAGGACAGGTCTCTGGAAACACCATATATTTT; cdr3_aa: CASSPLGQVSGNTIYF
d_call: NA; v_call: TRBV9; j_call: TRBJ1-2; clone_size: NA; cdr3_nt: TGTGCCAGCAGCGTAAGCGACCTCGGAGGCTACACCTTC; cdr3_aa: CASSVSDLGGYTF
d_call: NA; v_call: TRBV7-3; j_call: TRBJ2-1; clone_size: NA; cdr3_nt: TGTGCCAGCAGCCTGCTAGGACTCACCTACTCCTACAATGAGCAGTTCTTC; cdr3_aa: CASSLLGLTYSYNEQFF
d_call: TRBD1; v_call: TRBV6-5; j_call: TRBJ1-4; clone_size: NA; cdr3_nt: TGTGCCAGCAGCCCCGGACAGGGAAGAGGAGAAAAACTGTTTTTT; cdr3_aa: CASSPGQGRGEKLFF
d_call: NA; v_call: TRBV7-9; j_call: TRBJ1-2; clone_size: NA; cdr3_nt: TGTGCCAGCGGACAGAATGGCTACACCTTC; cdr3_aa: CASGQNGYTF
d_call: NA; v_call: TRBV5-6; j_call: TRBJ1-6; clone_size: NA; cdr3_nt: TGTGCCAGCAGCTTGGGGTTTGGACAGAGCTCCTATAATTCACCCCTCCACTTT; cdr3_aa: CASSLGFGQSSYNSPLHF
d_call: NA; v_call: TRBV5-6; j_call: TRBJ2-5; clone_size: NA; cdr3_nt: TGTGCCAGCAGCTTCAAAGAGAGAGAGACCCAGTACTTC; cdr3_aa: CASSFKERETQYF
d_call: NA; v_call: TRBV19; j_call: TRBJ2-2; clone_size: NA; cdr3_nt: TGTGCCAGTTCCAGACTGTCCACCGGGGAGCTGTTTTTT; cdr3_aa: CASSRLSTGELFF
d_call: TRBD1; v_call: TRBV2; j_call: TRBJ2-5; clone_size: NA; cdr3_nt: TGTGCCAGCAGTGACAGGACAGGGGCTGAGGAGACCCAGTACTTC; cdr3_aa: CASSDRTGAEETQYF
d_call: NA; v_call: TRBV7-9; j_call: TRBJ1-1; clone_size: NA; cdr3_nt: TGTGCCAGCAGTCCTTCGGGAGAACAAGCTTTCTTT; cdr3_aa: CASSPSGEQAFF
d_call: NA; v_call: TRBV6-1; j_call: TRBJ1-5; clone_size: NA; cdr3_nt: TGTGCCAGCACCCCGGACAGATGGGGTCAGCCCCAGCATTTT; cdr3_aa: CASTPDRWGQPQHF
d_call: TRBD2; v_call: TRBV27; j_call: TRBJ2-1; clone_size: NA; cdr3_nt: TGTGCCAGCAGTTTACGCGGACTAGCGGGAACCTACAATGAGCAGTTCTTC; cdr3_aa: CASSLRGLAGTYNEQFF